Below are 32 T cell receptor beta chains sequenced from a single sample in a study of shared clonotypes between healthy human individuals. Selected positively for CCR7 and CD45RO-negative, naive CD8 cells excluded terminally differentiated effector memory CD45RA+ cells. The assay was immunoSEQ multiplex PCR, and TCRdb's table has in-frame clones only and misses some. The sample carries around 2,000,000 clones, about 95% recorded once. The sequenced material came from naive CD8+ T cells sorted from blood. These receptor sequences come from a man aged 18-30 years in good health.

CDR3 residues: CASSLPPKETQYF. CDR3 sequence (DNA): TGTGCCAGCAGCTTACCCCCAAAAGAGACCCAGTACTTC. The gene calls are TRBV13 and TRBJ2-5; unclear D gene. Germline V lookup: CDR1 PRHDT, CDR2 FYEKMQ (reference sequence). The CDR3 contains 13 residues. The V end was cut by 2 bases, the J end by 3 bases, with 7 bases between.

J is TRBJ2-3 and V is TRBV30; no firm D call. CDR1 and CDR2 (germline): GTSNPN, SVGIG (reference sequence). The CDR3 spans 15 residues. The V and J ends lost 1 base and 2 bases respectively, with 13 bases between them. In DNA form, the CDR3 reads TGTGCCTGGAGTGGAGAGACGGCGATCACAGATACGCAGTATTTT. This translates into CAWSGETAITDTQYF. Full variable domain (remainder filled in from reference TRBV30 and TRBJ2-3): SQTIHQWPATLVQPVGSPLSLECTVEGTSNPNLYWYRQAAGRGLQLLFYSVGIGQISSEVPQNLSASRPQDRQFILSSKKLLLSDSGFYLCAWSGETAITDTQYFGPGTRLTVL.

The V and J genes are TRBV15 and TRBJ2-5; TRBD1 might be the D (6 bases). Germline CDR1 is LNHNV and CDR2 is YYDKDF (reference sequence). The V and J ends lost 5 bases and 5 bases respectively, with 18 bases between them. This CDR3 comprises 15 residues. The CDR3 is CATSGTRPKMETQYF. The CDR3 coding sequence is TGTGCCACCAGCGGGACACGGCCGAAGATGGAGACCCAGTACTTC.

The J gene is TRBJ2-7, the V gene TRBV7-9; D may match TRBD1 or TRBD2 (5 bases each). V was shortened by 6 bases and J by 5 bases, with 23 bases between the two germline ends. This CDR3 spans 16 amino acids. Germline V gives CDR1 SEHNR, CDR2 FQNEAQ (reference sequence). The CDR3 region has the DNA TGTGCCAGCAGTTGGGACGGCGCCACAAGATTCGACGAGCAGTACTTC. Translating it yields CASSWDGATRFDEQYF.

This clone has only one observation. Other nucleotide sequences from this sample produce the same CDR3. The rearrangement uses TRBV11-2 and TRBJ2-2; D is uncertain. This CDR3 is built from 13 residues. Germline-derived CDR1 and CDR2 are SGHAT and FQNNGV. V lost 3 bases, J lost 8 bases, and 10 bases lay in between. CDR3 residues: CASSLSGTGELFF. The CDR3, as DNA: TGTGCCAGCAGCTTGTCGGGCACGGGGGAGCTGTTTTTT.

The chain combines TRBV10-3 with TRBJ2-1; 8 bases are shared with TRBD1. This CDR3 has 16 residues. The junction had 7 bases not matched to a gene; V was cut back by 0 bases and J by 6 bases. Germline V gene lookup returns CDR1 ENHRY and CDR2 SYGVKD. The CDR3 DNA sequence: TGTGCCATCAGTGAGTCGGCCAGGGGGCTCGGCAATGAGCAGTTCTTC. As protein: CAISESARGLGNEQFF.

The gene calls are TRBV27 and TRBJ2-7; TRBD2 agrees at 8 bases. CDR1 is MNHEY, CDR2 SMNVEV, per germline (reference sequence). V trimming: 4 bases; J trimming: 6 bases; junction bases outside the gene matches: 17. The CDR3 covers 17 residues. The CDR3 sequence: CASSSTSGIPISAEQYF. The CDR3 region has the DNA TGTGCCAGCAGTTCCACTAGCGGAATACCCATTTCTGCCGAGCAGTACTTC.

This chain uses TRBV11-1 with TRBJ2-5; D gene unclear. Trimming removed 5 bases at V and 0 bases at J, with 10 bases between. The CDR3 is 14 residues long. Germline assignment: CDR1 SGHAT and CDR2 FQDESV (reference sequence). CDR3 region: CASSLTVYQETQYF. CDR3 nucleotides: TGTGCCAGCAGCCTAACAGTGTACCAAGAGACCCAGTACTTC.

V is TRBV5-4 and J is TRBJ2-7, with a weak D call TRBD2 (6 bases). This CDR3 is built from 14 residues. Trimming took off 3 bases at V and 3 bases at J, with 13 bases between the two ends. CDR1 SGHNT and CDR2 YYREEE come from the germline V gene (reference sequence). CDR3 protein: CASSSGPGDYEQYF. CDR3 sequence (DNA): TGTGCCAGCAGCTCGGGACCGGGAGACTACGAGCAGTACTTC.

The chain uses TRBV11-2 and TRBJ2-7, with a tentative D call TRBD2 (7 bases). The germline V gene encodes CDR1 SGHAT and CDR2 FQNNGV. Trimming cost V 3 bases and J 5 bases, with 17 bases left between them. The CDR3 consists of 15 residues. CDR3 in amino acids: CASSLTGGGIHEQYF. DNA for the CDR3: TGTGCCAGCAGCTTGACGGGGGGCGGCATCCACGAGCAGTACTTC.

The J gene is TRBJ2-7, the V gene TRBV5-1; 7 bases are shared with TRBD1. Trimming cost V 3 bases and J 0 bases; bases outside gene matches: 3. The CDR3 has 14 residues. Germline loops: CDR1 SGHRS, CDR2 YFSETQ. The CDR3 sequence: CASSSRGSSYEQYF. CDR3 DNA sequence: TGCGCCAGCAGCTCCAGGGGGAGCTCCTACGAGCAGTACTTC.

V is TRBV4-3 and J is TRBJ2-2; 9 bases align to TRBD2. Germline loops: CDR1 LGHNA, CDR2 YSLEER. The V gene end was trimmed by 4 bases and the J gene end by 6 bases; junction bases not matched to a gene: 12. The CDR3 spans 17 residues. In nucleotides, the CDR3 is TGCGCCAGCAGCCCCCATTTATGGCGGGAGGGTTCCGGGGAGCTGTTTTTT. Translated, it gives CASSPHLWREGSGELFF.

V gene TRBV6-6 combines with J gene TRBJ2-2; unclear D gene. V was clipped by 2 bases and J by 0 bases, with 4 bases between them. Germline CDR1 and CDR2: MNHNY and SVGAGI (reference sequence). The CDR3 sequence is 14 residues long. The CDR3 region is CASSYLPNTGELFF. CDR3 nucleotide sequence: TGTGCCAGCAGTTACCTACCGAACACCGGGGAGCTGTTTTTT.

The V and J genes are TRBV7-6 and TRBJ2-1; TRBD2 agrees at 9 bases. V shed 1 base and J 4 bases; nucleotides not matched to a gene: 2. Germline V gene lookup returns CDR1 SGHVS and CDR2 FNYEAQ. This CDR3 is built from 15 residues. CDR3 loop: CASSLVAGEYNEQFF. As DNA, the CDR3 is TGTGCCAGCAGCTTAGTAGCGGGGGAGTACAATGAGCAGTTCTTC.

The chain carries TRBV4-1 and TRBJ2-3, with D tentatively TRBD2 (6 bases). Germline CDR1 MGHRA, CDR2 YSYEKL. The CDR3 is made up of 19 amino acids. V lost 0 bases to trimming and J lost 3 bases, with 22 bases between them. This chain's CDR3 is CASSQDQAGPLGGTDTQYF. The CDR3 coding sequence is TGCGCCAGCAGCCAAGATCAGGCGGGGCCTCTTGGGGGGACAGATACGCAGTATTTT.

The J gene is TRBJ2-3, the V gene TRBV4-3, with TRBD2 as a possible D gene (5 bases). CDR3 length equals 17 residues. Germline values: CDR1 LGHNA, CDR2 YSLEER. Trimming pared 0 bases from V and 5 bases from J, leaving 18 bases between. CDR3 residues: CASSQELTREGIDTQYF. DNA for the CDR3: TGCGCCAGCAGCCAAGAATTAACTCGAGAGGGTATAGATACGCAGTATTTT.

The chain joins TRBV29-1 to TRBJ2-1; 8 nucleotides match TRBD1. Trimming took 0 bases from V and 7 from J; bases not matched to a gene: 11. The length of the CDR3 is 16 residues. Germline-derived CDR1 and CDR2 are SQVTM and ANQGSEA. DNA for the CDR3: TGCAGCGTTGAAGATCTACGGCAGGGGGCAAGGAATGAGCAGTTCTTC. Amino acid sequence: CSVEDLRQGARNEQFF.

The chain uses TRBV18 and TRBJ2-7, with TRBD2 as a possible D gene (6 bases). Germline values: CDR1 KGHSH, CDR2 LQKENI. V shed 4 bases and J shed 5 bases, with 18 bases lying between them. The CDR3 runs to 15 residues. The CDR3 region is CASSHPSLAGHEQYF. The CDR3, as DNA: TGTGCCAGCTCACATCCCTCCTTGGCGGGACACGAGCAGTACTTC.

V is TRBV27 and J is TRBJ2-1; a weak D match, TRBD2 (5 bases). Germline V gene data show CDR1 as MNHEY and CDR2 as SMNVEV (reference sequence). The CDR3 length is 18 residues. V lost 7 bases and J lost 0, with 22 bases in between. For the CDR3, the DNA is TGTGCCAGCACAACCAACTCGGGGAATCCCCACTCCTACAATGAGCAGTTCTTC. Amino acids: CASTTNSGNPHSYNEQFF.

Concerning this clone: This sample includes further DNA sequences coding for the same CDR3. The chain combines TRBV7-9 with TRBJ1-1; weak D call: TRBD1 (5 bases). Trimming stripped 4 bases from V and 5 bases from J, with 11 bases between. CDR1 is SEHNR, CDR2 FQNEAQ, per germline (reference sequence). The CDR3 sequence is 13 residues long. The CDR3 bases are TGTGCCAGCAGCTACGGGGGTGGGACTGAAGCTTTCTTT. Its protein is CASSYGGGTEAFF.

CDR3 region: CAWSGAGPRTGTNYGYTF. CDR3 nucleotides: TGTGCCTGGAGTGGGGCGGGCCCTCGTACCGGGACTAACTATGGCTACACCTTC. The V gene is TRBV30, the J gene TRBJ1-2; D unclear. The germline CDR1 and CDR2 sequences are GTSNPN and SVGIG (reference sequence). This CDR3 contains 18 residues. V dropped 1 base and J dropped 0 bases, with 21 bases sitting between them.

This rearrangement joins TRBV4-1 to TRBJ2-5; 9 nucleotides match TRBD2. The CDR3 length is 18 residues. Trimming took 4 bases from V and 4 from J; bases not matched to a gene: 16. Germline loops: CDR1 MGHRA, CDR2 YSYEKL. This CDR3 is CASSLGVRGGGAGETQYF. The CDR3, as DNA: TGCGCCAGCAGCCTTGGGGTGCGTGGCGGGGGGGCCGGAGAGACCCAGTACTTC.

Turning to this clone: In the same sample, other DNA sequences code for this CDR3. The rearrangement joins TRBV27 to TRBJ2-7; 8 nucleotides agree with TRBD1. This CDR3 has 14 residues. Germline V gives CDR1 MNHEY, CDR2 SMNVEV (reference sequence). The trim removed 1 base at V and 2 bases at J, leaving 1 base unmatched. The CDR3 is CASSLWTGTYEQYF. The CDR3, as DNA: TGTGCCAGCAGTTTATGGACAGGGACCTACGAGCAGTACTTC.

The genes are TRBV28 and TRBJ1-1; a weak D match, TRBD1 (6 bases). The CDR3 sequence is 14 residues long. The V and J ends lost 5 bases and 4 bases respectively, with 14 bases between them. The germline V gene encodes CDR1 MDHEN and CDR2 SYDVKM. CDR3 DNA sequence: TGTGCCAGCAGTCAAGGGGGGTTGGGCACTGAAGCTTTCTTT. Translated, it gives CASSQGGLGTEAFF.

The CDR3 DNA reads as TGCGCCAGCAGTGACGGACAGGGAGGCTACGAGCAGTACTTC. It codes for CASSDGQGGYEQYF. V gene TRBV10-1 combines with J gene TRBJ2-7; 8 bases map to TRBD1. Germline-derived CDR1 and CDR2 are WNHNN and SYGVQD (reference sequence). The CDR3 is made up of 14 amino acids. With V trimmed by 3 bases and J by 3 bases, 4 bases remained unmatched.

This chain uses TRBV27 with TRBJ2-1; TRBD2 agrees at 7 bases. CDR1 and CDR2 from the germline V gene are MNHEY and SMNVEV (reference sequence). The ends lost 4 bases at V and 2 bases at J; junction bases unmatched: 8. The length of the CDR3 is 16 residues. The CDR3 DNA follows: TGTGCCAGCAGTTCCCCACGAGGGAGGGCCTACAATGAGCAGTTCTTC. This gives the protein CASSSPRGRAYNEQFF.

In regard to this clone: The same CDR3 is also encoded by other DNA sequences in this sample. The chain combines TRBV30 with TRBJ2-1, with a possible D match to TRBD2 (5 bases). The CDR3 is 15 amino acids. V lost 0 bases and J 0 bases, leaving 9 bases between the germline ends. Per the germline V gene, CDR1 is GTSNPN and CDR2 is SVGIG (reference sequence). CDR3 nucleotides: TGTGCCTGGAGTGTGCTGGGGAGCTCCTACAATGAGCAGTTCTTC. Residues: CAWSVLGSSYNEQFF.

CDR3 in amino acids: CASSVGWGPNYGYTF. The CDR3 region has the DNA TGTGCCAGCAGCGTGGGGTGGGGGCCCAACTATGGCTACACCTTC. The V gene is TRBV9, the J gene TRBJ1-2; D possibly corresponds to TRBD1 (6 bases). The CDR3 runs to 15 residues. Germline assignment: CDR1 SGDLS and CDR2 YYNGEE. The V end lost 2 bases, the J end lost 2 bases, and 13 bases lay between the germline ends.

The rearrangement joins TRBV27 to TRBJ2-2; TRBD2 matches at 9 bases. Trimming cost V 2 bases and J 4 bases; bases outside gene matches: 8. The CDR3 consists of 17 residues. The germline gives CDR1 MNHEY, CDR2 SMNVEV (reference sequence). The CDR3 loop reads CASSLTGTSTFTGELFF. In nucleotides, the CDR3 is TGTGCCAGCAGTTTAACCGGGACTAGCACCTTCACCGGGGAGCTGTTTTTT.

With regard to this clone: Other nucleotide sequences from this sample produce the same CDR3. The chain has TRBV6-6 and TRBJ1-1; D is undetermined. This CDR3 region has 14 residues. The germline V gene encodes CDR1 MNHNY and CDR2 SVGAGI (reference sequence). Trimming removed 0 bases from V and 2 bases from J, with 7 bases in between. As DNA, the CDR3 is TGTGCCAGCAGTTACTCGGAAGGAAACACTGAAGCTTTCTTT. Translating it yields CASSYSEGNTEAFF.

The rearrangement uses TRBV4-2 and TRBJ2-7; D tentatively reads TRBD1 or TRBD2 (5 bases each). Germline V gives CDR1 LGHNA, CDR2 YNFKEQ. V gave up 0 bases and J gave up 5 bases, with 20 bases separating them. This CDR3 is built from 17 residues. The CDR3, as DNA: TGTGCCAGCAGCCAAGAAGGTCCAGGGAGTGAAGGTCACGAGCAGTACTTC. This codes for CASSQEGPGSEGHEQYF.

The rearrangement links TRBV27 to TRBJ2-2; D might be TRBD2 (5 bases). CDR3 size: 16 residues. Trimming left V 3 bases short and J 1 base short, with 12 bases between. In germline, CDR1 is MNHEY, CDR2 SMNVEV (reference sequence). The CDR3 region is CASSFSLAGNTGELFF. The CDR3 DNA follows: TGTGCCAGCAGTTTCTCCCTCGCGGGGAACACCGGGGAGCTGTTTTTT.